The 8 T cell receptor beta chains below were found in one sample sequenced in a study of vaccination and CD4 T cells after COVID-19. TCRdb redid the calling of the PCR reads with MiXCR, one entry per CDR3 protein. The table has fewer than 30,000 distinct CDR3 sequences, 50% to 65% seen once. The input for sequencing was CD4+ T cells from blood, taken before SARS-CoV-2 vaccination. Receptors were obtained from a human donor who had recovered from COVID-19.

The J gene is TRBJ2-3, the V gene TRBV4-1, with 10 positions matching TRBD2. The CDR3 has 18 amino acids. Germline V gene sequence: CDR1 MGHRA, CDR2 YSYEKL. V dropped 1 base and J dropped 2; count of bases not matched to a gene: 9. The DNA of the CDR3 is TGCGCCAGCAGCCAAGGGTCGCTAGCGGGGGTATTCACAGATACGCAGTATTTT. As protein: CASSQGSLAGVFTDTQYF.

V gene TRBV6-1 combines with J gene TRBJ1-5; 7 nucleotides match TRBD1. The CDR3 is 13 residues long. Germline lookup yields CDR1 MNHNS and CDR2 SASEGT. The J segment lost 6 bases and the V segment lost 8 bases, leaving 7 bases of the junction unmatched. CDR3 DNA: TGTGCCAGCGGAACAGGGGATTTTCAGCCCCAGCATTTT. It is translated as CASGTGDFQPQHF.

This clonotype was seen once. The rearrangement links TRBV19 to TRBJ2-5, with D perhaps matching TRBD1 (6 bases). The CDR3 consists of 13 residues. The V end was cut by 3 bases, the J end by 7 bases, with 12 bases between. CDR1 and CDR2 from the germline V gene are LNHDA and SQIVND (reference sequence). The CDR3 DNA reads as TGTGCCAGTAGTATGGACAGTCCCCGGACCCAGTACTTC. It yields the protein CASSMDSPRTQYF.

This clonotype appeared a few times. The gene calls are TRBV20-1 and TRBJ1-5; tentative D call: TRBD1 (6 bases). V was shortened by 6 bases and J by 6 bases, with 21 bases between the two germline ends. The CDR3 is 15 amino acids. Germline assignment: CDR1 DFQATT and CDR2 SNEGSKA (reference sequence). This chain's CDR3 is CSAARGWSGAQPQHF. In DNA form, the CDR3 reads TGCAGTGCCGCTAGAGGTTGGTCAGGGGCTCAGCCCCAGCATTTT.

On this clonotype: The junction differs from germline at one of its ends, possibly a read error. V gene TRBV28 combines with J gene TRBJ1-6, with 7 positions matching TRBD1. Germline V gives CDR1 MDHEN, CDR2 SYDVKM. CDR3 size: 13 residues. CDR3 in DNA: TGTGCCAGCAGGGGACAGATTAATCCACCCCTCCACTTT. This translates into CASRGQINPPLHF. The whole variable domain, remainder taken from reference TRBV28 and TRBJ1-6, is DVKVTQSSRYLVKRTGEKVFLECVQDMDHENMFWYRQDPGLGLRLIYFSYDVKMKEKGDIPEGYSVSREKKERFSLILESASTNQTSMYLCASRGQINPPLHFGNGTRLTVT.

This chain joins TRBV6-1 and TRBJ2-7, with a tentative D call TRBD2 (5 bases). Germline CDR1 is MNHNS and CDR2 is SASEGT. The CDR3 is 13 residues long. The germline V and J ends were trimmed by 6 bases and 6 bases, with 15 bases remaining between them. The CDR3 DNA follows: TGTGCCAGCAGCCCCACTAGTGTAGGCGAGCAGTACTTC. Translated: CASSPTSVGEQYF.

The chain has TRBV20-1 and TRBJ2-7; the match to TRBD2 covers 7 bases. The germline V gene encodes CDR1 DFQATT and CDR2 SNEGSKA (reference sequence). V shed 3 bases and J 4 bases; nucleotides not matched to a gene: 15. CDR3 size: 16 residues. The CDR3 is CSASSLGLVGFYEQYF. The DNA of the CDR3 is TGCAGTGCTAGCTCCCTAGGACTAGTAGGATTTTACGAGCAGTACTTC.

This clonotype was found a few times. The chain's CDR3 is CSARWRALLYNEQFF. The CDR3 nucleotides read TGCAGTGCTAGATGGAGGGCCCTTCTCTACAATGAGCAGTTCTTC. The chain carries TRBV20-1 and TRBJ2-1; D possibly corresponds to TRBD2 (6 bases). The length of the CDR3 is 15 residues. Trimming shortened V by 2 bases and J by 3 bases, and 14 bases separated the two germline ends. In germline, CDR1 is DFQATT, CDR2 SNEGSKA (reference sequence).